The present entry profiles one TCR beta chain with its context. The sample comes from a study of blood T cell repertoires in COVID-19. On the study more broadly: Samples came from the United States, Italy and Spain, spanning acute and convalescent COVID-19. PBMCs, B-cell-depleted T cells, or T cells were the source of the cDNA or gDNA that made up the material.

The CDR3 is 16 amino acids. From germline, CDR1 is LNHDA and CDR2 SQIVND (reference sequence). Trimming left V 6 bases short and J 1 base short, with 16 bases between. Under the authors' procedure: For nucleated cells, counts were estimated from reference gene primer amplification. Some clones are missing from TCRdb's copy, which holds only in-frame ones; the method was immunoSEQ multiplex PCR. V and J calls and clone size are those listed in that table; D and trimming were worked out from the DNA. There are over 200,000 clones in the sample; about 89% occur only once, and 6.5% lies in the top ten. The V call is TRBV19, the J call TRBJ1-5, with D hard to call. The receptor comes from a man in his fifties or sixties who had recovered from COVID-19. The specimen sequenced was peripheral blood. The CDR3 nucleotides read TGTGCCAGTAGGGAGAAATGGGTGGCAAGCAATCAGCCCCAGCATTTT. It specifies CASREKWVASNQPQHF.